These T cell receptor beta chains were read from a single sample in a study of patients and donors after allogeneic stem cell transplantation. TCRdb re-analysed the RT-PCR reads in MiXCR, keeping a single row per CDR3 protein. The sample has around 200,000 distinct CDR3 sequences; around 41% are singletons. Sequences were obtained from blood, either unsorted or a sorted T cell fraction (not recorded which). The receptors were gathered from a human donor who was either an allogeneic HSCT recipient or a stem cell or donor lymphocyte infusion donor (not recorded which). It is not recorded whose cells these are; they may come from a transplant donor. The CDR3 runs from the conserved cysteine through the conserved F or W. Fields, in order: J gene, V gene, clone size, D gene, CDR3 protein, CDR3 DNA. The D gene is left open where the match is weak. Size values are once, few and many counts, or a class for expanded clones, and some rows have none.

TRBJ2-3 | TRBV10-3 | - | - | CAITLDRIGTDTQYF | TGTGCCATCACACTTGATAGGATCGGGACAGATACGCAGTATTTT
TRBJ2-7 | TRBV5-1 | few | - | CASSPQGGEQYF | TGCGCCAGCAGCCCTCAGGGGGGCGAGCAGTACTTC
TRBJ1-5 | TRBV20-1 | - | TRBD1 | CSAPVFQGVNQPQHF | TGCAGTGCTCCTGTATTCCAGGGGGTCAATCAGCCCCAGCATTTT
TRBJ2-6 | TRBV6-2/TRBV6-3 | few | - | CASSYGGTGANVLTF | TGTGCCAGCAGTTACGGGGGGACTGGGGCCAACGTCCTGACTTTC
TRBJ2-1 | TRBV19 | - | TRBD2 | CASSMRLAGNEQFF | TGTGCCAGTAGTATGCGGCTAGCGGGGAATGAGCAGTTCTTC
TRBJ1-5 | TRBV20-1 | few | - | CSASPLNQPQHF | TGCAGTGCTAGTCCCCTTAATCAGCCCCAGCATTTT
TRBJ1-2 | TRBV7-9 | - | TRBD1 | CASSRQGGNYGYTF | TGTGCCAGCAGTCGACAGGGGGGGAACTATGGCTACACCTTC
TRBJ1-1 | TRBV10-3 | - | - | CAISESNAQGLGTEAFF | TGTGCCATCAGTGAGTCGAACGCCCAGGGACTAGGAACTGAAGCTTTCTTT
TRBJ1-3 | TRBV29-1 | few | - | CSVDAGGGFGNTIYF | TGCAGCGTTGACGCAGGAGGGGGTTTCGGGAACACCATATATTTT
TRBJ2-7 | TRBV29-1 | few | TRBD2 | CSALSREGYEQYF | TGCAGCGCACTGAGTAGGGAGGGCTACGAGCAGTACTTC
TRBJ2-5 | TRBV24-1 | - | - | CATSVRGETQYF | TGTGCCACCAGTGTTAGGGGAGAGACCCAGTACTTC
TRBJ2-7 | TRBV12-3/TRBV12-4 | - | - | CASSFRHTYEQYF | TGTGCCAGCAGTTTCCGTCACACCTACGAGCAGTACTTC
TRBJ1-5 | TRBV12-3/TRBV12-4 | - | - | CASSPQQWGNQPQHF | TGTGCCAGCAGTCCCCAGCAGTGGGGCAATCAGCCCCAGCATTTT
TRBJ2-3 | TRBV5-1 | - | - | CASSPDGDTQYF | TGCGCCAGCAGCCCGGACGGAGATACGCAGTATTTT
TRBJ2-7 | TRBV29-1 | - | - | CSVGDSVNEQYF | TGCAGCGTTGGCGACAGCGTAAACGAGCAGTACTTC
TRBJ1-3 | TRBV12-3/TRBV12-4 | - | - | CASRRTWAGNTIYF | TGTGCCAGCAGACGGACCTGGGCGGGAAACACCATATATTTT
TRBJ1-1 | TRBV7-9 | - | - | CASSFGQLNTEAFF | TGTGCCAGCAGTTTTGGACAGCTGAACACTGAAGCTTTCTTT
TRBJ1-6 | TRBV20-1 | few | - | CSAGGTGTSSYNSPLHF | TGCAGTGCTGGAGGAACAGGGACCAGCTCCTATAATTCACCCCTCCACTTT
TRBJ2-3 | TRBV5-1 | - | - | CASSLKAGVSTDTQYF | TGCGCCAGCAGCTTGAAGGCGGGCGTCAGCACAGATACGCAGTATTTT
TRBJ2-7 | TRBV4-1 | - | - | CASSQDRGTQSYEQYF | TGCGCCAGCAGCCAAGATAGGGGGACACAGTCCTACGAGCAGTACTTC
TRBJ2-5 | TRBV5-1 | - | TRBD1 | CASSRFSIQGFEETQYF | TGCGCCAGCAGCCGATTTTCTATACAGGGGTTCGAGGAGACCCAGTACTTC
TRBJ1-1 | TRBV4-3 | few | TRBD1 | CASSPVQGGGTEAFF | TGCGCCAGCAGCCCTGTGCAGGGGGGAGGCACTGAAGCTTTCTTT
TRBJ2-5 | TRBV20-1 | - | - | CSARDQGVETQYF | TGCAGTGCTAGAGATCAAGGTGTGGAGACCCAGTACTTC
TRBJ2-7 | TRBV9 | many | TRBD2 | CASSVTSGGYEQYF | TGTGCCAGCAGCGTAACTAGCGGGGGCTACGAGCAGTACTTC
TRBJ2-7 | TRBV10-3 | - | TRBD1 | CAISERDRKYEQYF | TGTGCCATCAGTGAGCGGGACAGGAAGTACGAGCAGTACTTC
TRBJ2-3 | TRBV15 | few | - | CATSRDWADTQYF | TGTGCCACCAGCAGAGATTGGGCGGATACGCAGTATTTT
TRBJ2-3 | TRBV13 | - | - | CASSLIAGADTQYF | TGTGCCAGCAGCTTAATCGCGGGGGCCGATACGCAGTATTTT
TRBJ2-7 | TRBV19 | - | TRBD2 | CASSMGLAIDYEQYF | TGTGCCAGTAGTATGGGACTAGCGATAGACTACGAGCAGTACTTC
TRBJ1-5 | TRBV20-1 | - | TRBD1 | CSATKRTGGTLSNQPQHF | TGCAGTGCCACGAAAAGGACAGGGGGAACCTTAAGCAATCAGCCCCAGCATTTT
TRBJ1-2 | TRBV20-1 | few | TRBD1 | CSAAGQGEFLDGYTF | TGCAGTGCCGCGGGACAGGGGGAATTCTTGGATGGCTACACCTTC
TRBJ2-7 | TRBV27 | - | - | CASRRTASYEQYF | TGTGCCAGCAGGCGGACAGCTTCCTACGAGCAGTACTTC
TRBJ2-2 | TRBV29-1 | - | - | CSGRDTGELFF | TGCAGCGGCAGAGACACCGGGGAGCTGTTTTTT
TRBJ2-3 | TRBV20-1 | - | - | CSASILRATDTQYF | TGCAGTGCTAGCATTTTGCGGGCTACAGATACGCAGTATTTT
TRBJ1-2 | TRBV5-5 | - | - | CASSLDLTGPNYGYTF | TGTGCCAGCAGCTTGGACCTGACGGGGCCTAACTATGGCTACACCTTC
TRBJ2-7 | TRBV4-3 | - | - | CASSQEVSGRWGEQYF | TGCGCCAGCAGCCAAGAAGTAAGCGGCAGATGGGGCGAGCAGTACTTC
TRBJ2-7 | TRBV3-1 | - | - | CASSQGQAVNF | TGTGCCAGCAGCCAAGGACAGGCTGTAAACTTC
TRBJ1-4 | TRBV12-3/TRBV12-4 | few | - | CASSLGRIAGALTF | TGTGCCAGCAGTTTAGGTCGGATCGCGGGGGCCCTTACTTTT
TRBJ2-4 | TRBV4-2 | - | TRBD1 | CASSQEKGATKNIQYF | TGTGCCAGCAGCCAAGAGAAGGGGGCAACCAAAAACATTCAGTACTTC
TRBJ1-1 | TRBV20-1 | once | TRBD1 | CSATFRQGRNEAFF | TGCAGTGCTACTTTTAGACAGGGCCGGAATGAAGCTTTCTTT
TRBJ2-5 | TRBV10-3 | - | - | CAISEPAGRAPKETQYF | TGTGCCATCAGTGAGCCCGCCGGTAGGGCCCCCAAAGAGACCCAGTACTTC
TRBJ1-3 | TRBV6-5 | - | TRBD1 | CASRGTRGRNTIYF | TGTGCCAGCAGGGGAACCAGGGGGAGAAACACCATATATTTT
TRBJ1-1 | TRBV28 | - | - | CASSFAGHTNTEAFF | TGTGCCAGCAGTTTTGCGGGACACACGAACACTGAAGCTTTCTTT
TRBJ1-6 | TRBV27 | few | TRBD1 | CATSGQNNSPLHF | TGTGCCACCTCGGGACAGAATAATTCACCCCTCCACTTT
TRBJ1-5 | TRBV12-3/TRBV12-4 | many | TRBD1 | CASRADRVGQPQHF | TGTGCCAGCAGAGCTGACAGGGTCGGTCAGCCCCAGCATTTT
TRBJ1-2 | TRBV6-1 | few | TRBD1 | CASSEPLLQGVDGYTF | TGTGCCAGCAGTGAACCTCTCCTACAGGGGGTAGATGGCTACACCTTC
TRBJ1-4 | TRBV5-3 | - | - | CARNGRVTEKLFF | TGTGCCAGAAATGGCAGGGTGACGGAAAAACTGTTTTTT
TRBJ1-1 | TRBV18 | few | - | CASSPRRDTEAFF | TGTGCCAGCTCACCGCGCAGGGACACTGAAGCTTTCTTT
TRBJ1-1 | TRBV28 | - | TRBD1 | CASSPQGANTEAFF | TGTGCCAGCAGTCCGCAGGGGGCGAACACTGAAGCTTTCTTT
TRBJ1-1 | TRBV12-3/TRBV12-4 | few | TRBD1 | CASSSQGFEAFF | TGTGCCAGCAGCTCACAGGGGTTTGAAGCTTTCTTT
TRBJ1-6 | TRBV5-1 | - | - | CASSLAGNSPLHF | TGCGCCAGCAGCTTGGCCGGGAATTCACCCCTCCACTTT